The 15 T cell receptor beta chains reported below all come from one sample, sequenced in a study of tumor-infiltrating lymphocytes in oesophageal squamous cell carcinoma. TCRdb ran MiXCR on the PCR reads and lists one entry per CDR3 protein. Of about 24,000 distinct CDR3 sequences detected, 30% to 40% appear once; the ten largest clones hold roughly 23%. Specimen: esophageal tumor tissue. The receptors were gathered from a male donor with esophageal squamous cell carcinoma.

In this sample, this clonotype turned up many times. Just one base apart from a much larger clone, this may be a read error. The chain uses TRBV11-3 and TRBJ2-7; D perhaps matches TRBD1 (6 bases). The CDR3 runs to 15 residues. Germline V gene sequence: CDR1 SGHNT, CDR2 YENEEA. The V end was cut by 2 bases, the J end by 7 bases, with 18 bases between. CDR3 bases: TGTGCCAGCAGCTTATTCAGGGGATCGTACAATGAGCAGTACTTC. Residues: CASSLFRGSYNEQYF.

Turning to this clonotype: This may stem from a read error, because a much larger clone lies one nucleotide away. CDR3 protein: CASSLGRWRYF. The DNA of the CDR3 is TGCGCCAGCAGCTTGGGACGCTGGCGGTACTTC. The rearrangement links TRBV5-1 to TRBJ2-4; D unclear. The CDR3 covers 11 residues. Between the trimmed V and J ends, which lost 0 bases and 15 bases, there was a span of 10 bases. In germline, CDR1 is SGHRS, CDR2 YFSETQ.

Concerning this clonotype itself: The junction departs from the called germline gene at one end, perhaps through a read error. The J gene is TRBJ2-7, the V gene TRBV7-3; 9 nucleotides line up with TRBD1. Germline V gene lookup returns CDR1 SGHTA and CDR2 FQGTGA. There are 16 residues in the CDR3. The DNA for the CDR3 is TGTGCCAGCAGCCCGTGGACAGGGGAGGACACCGGGGAGGTGTATTTT. It yields the protein CASSPWTGEDTGEVYF.

This clonotype appeared a few times. The rearrangement uses TRBV7-3 and TRBJ2-1; D is possibly TRBD2 (5 bases). Trimming shortened V by 0 bases and J by 11 bases, and 11 bases separated the two germline ends. The CDR3 is 13 amino acids. Germline V gene data show CDR1 as SGHTA and CDR2 as FQGTGA. The CDR3 coding sequence is TGTGCCAGCAGCTTAACGAGGGATTTAAAGCAGTTCTTC. It codes for CASSLTRDLKQFF. Combining the CDR3 with reference TRBV7-3 and TRBJ2-1 gives the whole variable domain GAGVSQTPSNKVTEKGKYVELRCDPISGHTALYWYRQSLGQGPEFLIYFQGTGAADDSGLPNDRFFAVRPEGSVSTLKIQRTERGDSAVYLCASSLTRDLKQFFGPGTRLTVL.

In its sample, this clonotype was seen many times. This sequence joins TRBV27 and TRBJ1-1, with 7 bases fitting TRBD1. The CDR3 is 16 residues long. CDR1 is MNHEY, CDR2 SMNVEV, per germline (reference sequence). V lost 8 bases, J lost 4 bases, and 16 bases stayed unmatched. The CDR3 DNA reads as TGTGCCAGCCGACGCGGGACAGCTACAGCTAGCACTGAAGCTTTCTTT. This gives the protein CASRRGTATASTEAFF.

Remarks on this clonotype: Being one base from a much bigger clone, this may be a read error. This rearrangement joins TRBV11-2 to TRBJ2-5; 10 nucleotides match TRBD2. CDR3 size: 14 residues. The J segment lost 11 bases and the V segment lost 5 bases, leaving 11 bases of the junction unmatched. CDR1 and CDR2 from the germline V gene are SGHAT and FQNNGV. The CDR3 is CASSLAGEWNEQYF. DNA of the CDR3: TGTGCCAGCAGCCTAGCGGGAGAGTGGAATGAGCAGTACTTC.

This clonotype was seen repeatedly, ten times or more. This chain uses TRBV12-3 or TRBV12-4 with TRBJ2-7; TRBD2 matches at 9 bases. Losses at the gene ends were 1 base for V and 2 bases for J; bases not matched to a gene: 12. The CDR3 has 18 amino acids. The CDR3 is CASSLEWGGGAEAYEQYF. In nucleotides, the CDR3 is TGTGCCAGCAGTTTAGAATGGGGCGGGGGGGCCGAGGCCTACGAGCAGTACTTC.

The genes are TRBV5-1 and TRBJ2-7; tentatively, D is TRBD2 (5 bases). V was pared by 7 bases and J by 0 bases, with 11 bases between. The CDR3 is 13 amino acids. Germline CDR1 SGHRS, CDR2 YFSETQ. The CDR3 bases are TGCGCCAGCGCCCCCGGGGTCTCCTACGAGCAGTACTTC. Translation: CASAPGVSYEQYF.

This clonotype was seen at least ten times. The J gene is TRBJ2-5, the V gene TRBV5-1; D not certain. The germline gives CDR1 SGHRS, CDR2 YFSETQ. The CDR3 sequence is 15 residues long. V was clipped by 2 bases and J by 4 bases, with 15 bases between them. CDR3 residues: CASSFQGPILETQYF. The CDR3 DNA sequence: TGCGCCAGCAGCTTTCAAGGCCCAATCTTAGAGACCCAGTACTTC.

Only a few counts were recorded for this clonotype. The chain carries TRBV20-1 and TRBJ2-3; 7 bases are a match to TRBD2. The CDR3 is made up of 18 amino acids. Germline CDR1 reads DFQATT; CDR2 reads SNEGSKA (reference sequence). The trim removed 0 bases at V and 2 bases at J, leaving 14 bases unmatched. As DNA, the CDR3 is TGCAGTGCTAGAGATCTACTCCTCCAAGCGGGATTCACAGATACGCAGTATTTT. Protein: CSARDLLLQAGFTDTQYF.

The rearrangement joins TRBV11-2 to TRBJ2-4, with D possibly TRBD1 on 6 matching bases. The DNA end is more similar to TRBJ2-5, so the J call may be wrong. In germline, CDR1 is SGHAT, CDR2 FQNNGV. This CDR3 has 15 residues. CDR3 sequence (DNA): TGTGCCAGCAGCCCCCAGGGGAGAGATCGGGAGACCCAGTACTTC. Its protein product is CASSPQGRDRETQYF.

In its sample, this clonotype was seen many times. The junction departs from germline at one end; a sequencing error may be responsible. The J gene is TRBJ2-1, the V gene TRBV7-7, with D unresolved. The CDR3 has 13 amino acids. Germline V gives CDR1 SSHAT, CDR2 FNYEAQ (reference sequence). In DNA, the CDR3 is TGTGCTAGCAGCTTAGAATCCAACAATGAGCAGTTCTTC. Amino acid sequence: CASSLESNNEQFF.

This clonotype was detected a few times. The V gene is TRBV19, the J gene TRBJ1-5; a possible D gene is TRBD1 (6 bases). V was trimmed by 4 bases and J by 0 bases, leaving 16 bases between them. Germline CDR1 LNHDA, CDR2 SQIVND (reference sequence). The CDR3 length is 17 residues. The CDR3 DNA follows: TGTGCCAGTAGTACCGTTGGGGGGGCGCGTAGCAATCAGCCCCAGCATTTT. Translated, it gives CASSTVGGARSNQPQHF.

This clonotype was seen ten or more times. V usage is TRBV19 and J usage is TRBJ1-6, with D tentatively TRBD1 (5 bases). Germline V gene data show CDR1 as LNHDA and CDR2 as SQIVND (reference sequence). Trimming pared 8 bases from V and 6 bases from J, leaving 17 bases between. The CDR3 covers 15 residues. CDR3 DNA sequence: TGTGCCAGTGGGCGAAGGGACGCTTTTAATTCACCCCTCCACTTT. It yields the protein CASGRRDAFNSPLHF.

This clonotype was detected a few times. The chain carries TRBV12-3 or TRBV12-4 and TRBJ2-3; 13 nucleotides agree with TRBD2. There are 16 residues in the CDR3. The J segment lost 10 bases and the V segment lost 6 bases, leaving 13 bases of the junction unmatched. CDR3 DNA sequence: TGTGCCAGCAGAGGTACCGGGACTAGCGGGACAACCCCGCAGTATTTT. This encodes CASRGTGTSGTTPQYF.